The TCR beta chain under discussion was sequenced for a study of blood T cell repertoires in COVID-19. Sequencing was performed with immunoSEQ multiplex PCR; in TCRdb, only in-frame clones are kept and a portion is missing. The sample consists of about 220,000 clones, 84% of them appearing once. The CDR3 extends over 14 amino acids. Germline V CDR1 and CDR2: LGHDT, YNNKEL (reference sequence). Trimming took 3 bases from V and 7 from J; bases not matched to a gene: 6. The specimen sequenced was peripheral blood. The receptor was derived from a man aged 45-65 years with active or convalescent COVID-19. The rearrangement uses TRBV3-1 (or the pseudogene TRBV3-2) and TRBJ1-2, with 9 bases lining up with TRBD1. The CDR3 loop reads CASSHAQGALGYTF. CDR3 nucleotides: TGTGCCAGCAGCCATGCACAGGGGGCGCTTGGCTACACCTTC.